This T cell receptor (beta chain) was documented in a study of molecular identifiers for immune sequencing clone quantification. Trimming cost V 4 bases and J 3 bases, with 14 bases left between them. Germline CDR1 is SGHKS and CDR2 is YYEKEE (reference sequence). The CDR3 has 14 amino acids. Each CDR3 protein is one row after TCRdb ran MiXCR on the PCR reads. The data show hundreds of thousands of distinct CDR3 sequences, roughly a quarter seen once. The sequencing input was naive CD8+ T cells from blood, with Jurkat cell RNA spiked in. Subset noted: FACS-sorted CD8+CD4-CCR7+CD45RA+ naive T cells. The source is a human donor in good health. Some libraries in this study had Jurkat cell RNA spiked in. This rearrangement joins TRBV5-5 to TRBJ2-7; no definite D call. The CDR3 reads CASSPQDTFYEQYF. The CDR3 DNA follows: TGTGCCAGCAGCCCGCAAGATACGTTCTACGAGCAGTACTTC.